The count of the clone carrying this T cell receptor beta chain is one. This record comes from a study of blood T cell repertoires in COVID-19. Germline trimming cut 0 bases from V and 9 bases from J; bases unmatched to any gene: 12. CDR1 and CDR2 from the germline V gene are SGDLS and YYNGEE. The CDR3 loop spans 16 amino acids. TCRdb's copy holds only in-frame clones and misses some; the assay was immunoSEQ multiplex PCR. The table includes roughly 230,000 clones, approximately 85% detected once. The chain employs TRBV9 and TRBJ1-3; TRBD1 agrees at 7 bases. This clonotype originated in a woman aged 50 to 60 who had been exposed to COVID-19. Sequencing used PBMCs or T cells enriched from blood (not recorded which). The chain's CDR3 is CASSVGGGSGAGTIYF. In DNA form, the CDR3 reads TGTGCCAGCAGCGTAGGAGGGGGCAGCGGCGCGGGCACCATATATTTT.